The 10 T cell receptor beta chains in this list originate from one sample, sequenced in a study of human T cells and chemical hapten exposure. One entry per CDR3 protein, called by TCRdb with MiXCR from the RACE reads. Of about 360,000 distinct CDR3 sequences listed, 4% to 5.5% were seen once; the top ten hold approximately 2.1%. The time point is: patch test 1, 2 weeks after DPC sensitization. The treatment here: therapeutic diphenylcyclopropenone sensitization with weekly scalp DPC. The sequencing here drew on whole blood, taken in connection with sensitization to the hapten diphenylcyclopropenone (DPC). The receptor set was obtained from a woman in her 50s with alopecia areata. Some clones in this sample may be carry-over from other donors' samples.

Many counts were recorded for this clonotype. The chain uses TRBV21-1 and TRBJ2-7; TRBD1, the D gene given by the table, was not confirmed from the DNA. TRBV21-1 is tagged as a pseudogene. This CDR3 has 16 amino acids. The DNA for the CDR3 is TGTGCCAGCAGCAAATTTGGGGCTCCATTCTCCTACGAGCAGTACTTC. Translated, it gives CASSKFGAPFSYEQYF.

The sample holds a few counts of this clonotype. The chain carries TRBV4-3 and TRBJ1-5; 9 nucleotides line up with TRBD1. V trimming: 2 bases; J trimming: 11 bases; junction bases outside the gene matches: 10. CDR1 and CDR2 from the germline V gene are LGHNA and YSLEER. CDR3 length: 15 residues. CDR3 sequence: CASSQTHGTGTAQHF. The CDR3 nucleotides are TGCGCCAGCAGCCAAACCCATGGGACAGGGACGGCCCAGCATTTT.

The chain recombines TRBV5-1 with TRBJ2-7; 7 bases match TRBD1. Germline V gives CDR1 SGHRS, CDR2 YFSETQ. V trimming: 4 bases; J trimming: 2 bases; junction bases outside the gene matches: 6. This CDR3 spans 14 amino acids. CDR3 protein: CASSLSDRAYEQYF. The CDR3 DNA sequence: TGCGCCAGCAGCCTATCCGACAGGGCCTACGAGCAGTACTTC.

This clonotype was counted ten times or more. V is TRBV9 and J is TRBJ2-1; TRBD2 agrees at 10 bases. CDR1 and CDR2 (germline): SGDLS, YYNGEE. Germline trimming cut 0 bases from V and 9 bases from J; bases unmatched to any gene: 3. This CDR3 has 14 amino acids. The CDR3 bases are TGTGCCAGCAGCGTAGGGGAGCGGGAGGGTGAGCAGTTCTTC. Protein product: CASSVGEREGEQFF. The variable domain in full, completed from reference TRBV9 and TRBJ2-1, reads DSGVTQTPKHLITATGQRVTLRCSPRSGDLSVYWYQQSLDQGLQFLIQYYNGEERAKGNILERFSAQQFPDLHSELNLSSLELGDSALYFCASSVGEREGEQFFGPGTRLTVL.

This clonotype has more than one count but fewer than ten. The chain carries TRBV7-9 and TRBJ2-3; D is undetermined. V gave up 5 bases and J gave up 4 bases, with 10 bases separating them. The V gene's germline CDR1 is SEHNR and CDR2 FQNEAQ (reference sequence). This CDR3 comprises 13 residues. Here the CDR3 reads CASSPATSDTQYF. DNA for the CDR3: TGTGCCAGCAGCCCTGCCACTTCAGATACGCAGTATTTT. Full variable domain (outside the CDR3, taken from reference TRBV7-9 and TRBJ2-3): DTGVSQNPRHKITKRGQNVTFRCDPISEHNRLYWYRQTLGQGPEFLTYFQNEAQLEKSRLLSDRFSAERPKGSFSTLEIQRTEQGDSAMYLCASSPATSDTQYFGPGTRLTVL.

This rearrangement joins TRBV7-9 to TRBJ1-6, with no clear D. The CDR3 consists of 13 residues. V was pared by 2 bases and J by 9 bases, with 8 bases between. Germline V CDR1 and CDR2: SEHNR, FQNEAQ (reference sequence). The CDR3 DNA reads as TGTGCCAGCAGCTTAACGGCGGGTTCACCCCTCCACTTT. It encodes CASSLTAGSPLHF.

Of note for this clonotype: A much bigger clone sits one base away, suggesting this may be a read error. The V and J genes are TRBV5-1 and TRBJ1-5; D is possibly TRBD1 (5 bases). V lost 2 bases and J lost 2, with 11 bases in between. CDR1 SGHRS and CDR2 YFSETQ come from the germline V gene. The CDR3 runs to 15 residues. CDR3 nucleotide sequence: TGCGCCAGCAGCTTTCAGGGTACCGGCAATCAGCCCCAGCATTTT. Its protein product is CASSFQGTGNQPQHF.

This clonotype was observed a handful of times. The CDR3 reads CASSYQRASSNQPQHF. The CDR3 DNA sequence: TGTGCCAGCAGTTACCAAAGGGCCTCCAGCAATCAGCCCCAGCATTTT. The chain couples TRBV6-6 to TRBJ1-5, with no clear D. Germline loops: CDR1 MNHNY, CDR2 SVGAGI (reference sequence). The ends were cut back, 2 bases at V and 1 base at J, with 12 bases in the middle. The CDR3 covers 16 residues.

This clonotype showed up many times. The J gene is TRBJ1-2, the V gene TRBV7-2, with D perhaps matching TRBD1 (6 bases). The CDR3 sequence is 14 residues long. Between the trimmed V and J ends, which lost 3 bases and 3 bases, there was a span of 11 bases. Looked up from germline, CDR1 is SGHTA and CDR2 is FQGNSA. The DNA of the CDR3 is TGTGCCAGCAGCTTGGGGGGCAGCTACTATGGCTACACCTTC. Translation gives CASSLGGSYYGYTF.

This clonotype was recorded at least ten times. The rearrangement links TRBV13 to TRBJ2-2; no reliable D call. Germline V gives CDR1 PRHDT, CDR2 FYEKMQ (reference sequence). V gave up 0 bases and J gave up 4 bases, with 18 bases separating them. The CDR3 covers 18 residues. The CDR3: CASSLGPTPLSVTGELFF. As DNA, the CDR3 is TGTGCCAGCAGCTTAGGGCCAACCCCCCTCTCGGTCACCGGGGAGCTGTTTTTT.